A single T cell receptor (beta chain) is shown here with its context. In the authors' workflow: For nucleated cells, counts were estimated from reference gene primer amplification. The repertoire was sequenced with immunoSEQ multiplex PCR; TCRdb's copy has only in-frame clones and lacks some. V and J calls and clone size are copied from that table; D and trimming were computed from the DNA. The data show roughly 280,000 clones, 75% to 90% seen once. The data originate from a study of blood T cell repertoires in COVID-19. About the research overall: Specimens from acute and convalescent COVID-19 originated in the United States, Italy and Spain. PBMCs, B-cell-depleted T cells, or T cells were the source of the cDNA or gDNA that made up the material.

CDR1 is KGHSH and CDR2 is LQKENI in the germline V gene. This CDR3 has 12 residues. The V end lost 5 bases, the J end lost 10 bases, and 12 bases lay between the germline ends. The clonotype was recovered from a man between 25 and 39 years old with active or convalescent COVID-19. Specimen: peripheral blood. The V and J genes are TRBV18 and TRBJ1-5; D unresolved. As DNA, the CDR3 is TGTGCCAGCTCAGCCGTAGACTCCCCCCAGCATTTT. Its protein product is CASSAVDSPQHF.